The 5 T cell receptor beta chains below were found in one sample sequenced in a study of cytomegalovirus exposure and HLA in healthy donors. The PCR employed 60 Vbeta primers together with 13 Jbeta primers. Generated by immunoSEQ multiplex PCR, the TCRdb table keeps only in-frame clones and is missing some. Of 100,000 to 150,000 clones detected, 70% to 85% appear once; the ten largest clones hold approximately 4.5%. Input material: PBMCs. The source of these receptors is a male donor in good health and CMV-seropositive.

The chain uses TRBV7-2 and TRBJ2-4, with 10 bases that match TRBD1. CDR1 SGHTA and CDR2 FQGNSA come from the germline V gene. The CDR3 totals 17 residues. V lost 4 bases to trimming and J lost 1 base; unmatched junction nucleotides: 7. CDR3 sequence reads: CASSWTGQGLAKNIQYF. The CDR3 DNA follows: TGTGCCAGCAGCTGGACGGGACAGGGGTTGGCCAAAAACATTCAGTACTTC.

This chain uses TRBV5-5 with TRBJ1-2, with TRBD1 identical over 7 bases. The CDR3 loop spans 15 amino acids. The V gene end was trimmed by 3 bases and the J gene end by 1 base; junction bases not matched to a gene: 6. The V gene's germline CDR1 is SGHKS and CDR2 YYEKEE (reference sequence). This CDR3 reads CASSYSGTVNYGYTF. CDR3 sequence (DNA): TGTGCCAGCAGCTACTCCGGGACAGTTAACTATGGCTACACCTTC.

This clone was observed a handful of times. The CDR3 nucleotides are TGTGCCAGCAGCCAAGGAGGGGGCAACAATCAGCCCCAGCATTTT. This codes for CASSQGGGNNQPQHF. This chain uses TRBV14 with TRBJ1-5, with 7 positions matching TRBD1. Germline V CDR1 and CDR2: SGHDN, FVKESK. The CDR3 is made up of 15 amino acids. Trimming at V came to 1 base and at J to 3 bases, leaving 3 bases not matched to a gene. Full variable domain (missing parts from reference TRBV14 and TRBJ1-5): EAGVTQFPSHSVIEKGQTVTLRCDPISGHDNLYWYRRVMGKEIKFLLHFVKESKQDESGMPNNRFLAERTGGTYSTLKVQPAELEDSGVYFCASSQGGGNNQPQHFGDGTRLSIL.

The rearrangement uses TRBV9 and TRBJ1-3; no reliable D call. CDR1 is SGDLS, CDR2 YYNGEE, per germline. The CDR3 length is 17 residues. The germline V and J ends were trimmed by 2 bases and 2 bases, with 17 bases remaining between them. As DNA, the CDR3 is TGTGCCAGCAGCGTTGAAGTTTCGGGAATTACTGGAAACACCATATATTTT. Its translation: CASSVEVSGITGNTIYF.

The J gene is TRBJ2-5, the V gene TRBV5-4, with 8 positions matching TRBD2. Germline CDR1 SGHNT, CDR2 YYREEE (reference sequence). Trimming cost V 4 bases and J 4 bases; bases outside gene matches: 9. The CDR3 runs to 15 residues. In DNA form, the CDR3 reads TGTGCCAGCAGCCCACCGAATGCGGGGGGAGAGACCCAGTACTTC. Translating it yields CASSPPNAGGETQYF. The whole variable domain, remainder taken from reference TRBV5-4 and TRBJ2-5, is ETGVTQSPTHLIKTRGQQVTLRCSSQSGHNTVSWYQQALGQGPQFIFQYYREEENGRGNFPPRFSGLQFPNYSSELNVNALELDDSALYLCASSPPNAGGETQYFGPGTRLLVL.